This T cell receptor (beta chain) was captured in a study of shared clonotypes between healthy human individuals. At the level of the study: Per donor, three plates held CD4 naive cells, three held CD4 memory, two held CD8 naive and one held CD8 memory. Study-level points and caveats: It was only blood that was sampled, and tissue repertoires likely differ.

Comments on this clone: Its specificity is unknown.

Per the authors' pipeline: Filtering differed for immunoSEQ, which gave only junction sequences without quality scores. The method was immunoSEQ multiplex PCR; TCRdb's version includes in-frame clones alone and lacks a portion of them. The V and J calls and the clone size are those of that table, but D and trimming were determined from the DNA. The table lists over 700,000 clones, over 60% of them singletons. The investigators split CD4+ cells into a CD45RA+ naive subset and a CD45RA-negative memory subset. The germline gives CDR1 SGHTA, CDR2 FQGNSA. With 1 base removed from V and 7 bases from J, the gap between germline ends came to 11 bases. The CDR3 extends over 13 amino acids.

The chain combines TRBV7-2 with TRBJ2-7; D might be TRBD2 (5 bases). The clonotype originates from a woman younger than 45 in good health. What was sequenced was memory CD4+ T cells sorted from blood. Subset noted: CD45RA-negative fraction. CDR3 nucleotide sequence: TGTGCCAGCAGCTTAGGATCGGGATGGGAGCAGTACTTC. Residues: CASSLGSGWEQYF.